This TCR beta chain emerged from a study of shared clonotypes between healthy human individuals. Across the whole study: A donor's plate count was three for CD4 naive and three for CD4 memory; CD8 naive had two and CD8 memory one. General study points: Non-shared clonotypes were found to have lower generation probabilities than the clonotypes that were shared by all four of the sorted-subset donors. It was anticipated that sequencing depth would influence how many clonotypes donors shared. The small donor group covered limited genetic and exposure diversity.

CDR1 and CDR2 from the germline V gene are MGHDK and SYGVNS. Trimming left V 1 base short and J 3 bases short, with 12 bases between. The CDR3 runs 15 residues. On this clone itself: Its antigen is unknown.

Only in-frame clones appear in the TCRdb table, and some are missing; sequencing was by immunoSEQ multiplex PCR. The sample includes around 200,000 clones, around 63% of them seen just once. V is TRBV25-1 and J is TRBJ1-2; TRBD1 might be the D (5 bases). Input material: memory CD4+ T cells sorted from blood. Stated subset: CD45RA-negative fraction. This clonotype was sampled from a man in his thirties or forties in good health. The CDR3 DNA reads as TGTGCCAGCAGTGAATTCCGCGGGGCGGACTATGGCTACACCTTC. Protein: CASSEFRGADYGYTF.